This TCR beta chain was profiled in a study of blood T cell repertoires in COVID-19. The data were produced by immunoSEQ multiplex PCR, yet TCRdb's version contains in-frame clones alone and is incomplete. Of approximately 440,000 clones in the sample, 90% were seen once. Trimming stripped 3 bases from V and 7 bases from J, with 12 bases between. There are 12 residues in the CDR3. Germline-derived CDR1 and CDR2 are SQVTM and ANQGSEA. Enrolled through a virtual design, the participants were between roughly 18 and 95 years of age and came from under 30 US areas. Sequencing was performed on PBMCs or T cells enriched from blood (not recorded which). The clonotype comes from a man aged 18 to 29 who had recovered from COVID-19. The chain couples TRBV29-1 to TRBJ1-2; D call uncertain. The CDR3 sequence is CSVEIELSGYTF. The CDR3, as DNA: TGCAGCGTTGAGATAGAATTGAGTGGCTACACCTTC.